This TCR beta chain was observed in a study of human T cells and chemical hapten exposure. TCRdb passed the RACE reads through MiXCR, listing each CDR3 protein once. The profile shows around 150,000 distinct CDR3 sequences, around a quarter of them singletons. The time point is: patch test 3, about 24 weeks after DPC sensitization. The treatment was: therapeutic diphenylcyclopropenone sensitization with weekly scalp DPC. This CDR3 is built from 14 residues. The V segment lost 3 bases and the J segment 9 bases; nucleotides outside the gene matches: 8. In germline, CDR1 is SQVTM, CDR2 ANQGSEA. The starting material was whole blood, obtained in connection with sensitization to the hapten diphenylcyclopropenone (DPC). The clonotype was recovered from a woman under 30 with alopecia areata. Some clones in this sample may be carry-over from other donors' samples. The chain joins TRBV29-1 to TRBJ2-1, with 10 bases fitting TRBD2. CDR3 in amino acids: CSVDVAGGRGEQFF. The CDR3 region has the DNA TGCAGCGTTGACGTAGCGGGAGGACGGGGTGAGCAGTTCTTC.